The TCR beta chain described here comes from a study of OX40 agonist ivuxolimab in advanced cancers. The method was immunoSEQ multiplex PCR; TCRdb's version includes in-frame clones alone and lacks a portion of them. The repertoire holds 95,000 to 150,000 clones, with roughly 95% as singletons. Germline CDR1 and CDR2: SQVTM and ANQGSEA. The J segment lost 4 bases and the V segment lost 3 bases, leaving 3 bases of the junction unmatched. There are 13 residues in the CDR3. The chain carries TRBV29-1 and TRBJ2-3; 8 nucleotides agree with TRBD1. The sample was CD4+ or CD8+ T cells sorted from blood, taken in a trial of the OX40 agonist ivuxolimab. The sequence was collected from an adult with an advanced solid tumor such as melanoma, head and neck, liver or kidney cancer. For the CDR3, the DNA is TGCAGCGTTGAGATGGACAGGGCAGATACGCAGTATTTT. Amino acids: CSVEMDRADTQYF.